The 21 T cell receptor beta chains listed next were all sequenced from one sample in a study of blood T cell repertoires in COVID-19 (dated by TCRdb to the early 2020s). The library was built by means of the immunoSEQ multiplex PCR assay. The clones in this table, taken by TCRdb from immuneACCESS, are in-frame only. Not every clone is retained; where verified, under half of the shortfall comes from an unresolved V gene, and the cause of the rest is unknown. Here the sample has a few hundred thousand clones; 91% occur a single time. Clones ranked in the top ten supply around 0.94% of the sample. The specimen sequenced was PBMCs or T cells enriched from blood (not recorded which). The receptors shown here come from a woman in her forties who had been exposed to COVID-19.

This sequence joins TRBV29-1 and TRBJ2-7; TRBD2 matches at 7 bases. Trimming at V came to 6 bases and at J to 0 bases, leaving 11 bases not matched to a gene. CDR3 length: 15 residues. Germline values: CDR1 SQVTM, CDR2 ANQGSEA. CDR3 amino acids: CSVLRRGGPSYEQYF. The CDR3 DNA reads TGCAGCGTCCTCCGGAGGGGAGGGCCCTCCTACGAGCAGTACTTC.

The chain has TRBV5-1 and TRBJ2-7; 8 bases align to TRBD2. Trimming removed 0 bases from V and 5 bases from J; junction bases left unmatched: 7. CDR1 is SGHRS and CDR2 is YFSETQ in the germline V gene. This CDR3 region has 15 residues. The CDR3 is CASSLGSGVLHEQYF. In DNA form, the CDR3 reads TGCGCCAGCAGCTTGGGTAGCGGGGTTTTGCACGAGCAGTACTTC.

This clone was recorded only once. The CDR3 sequence is CASSAGAGPMNTEAFF. CDR3 nucleotides: TGCGCCAGCAGCGCGGGGGCAGGCCCCATGAACACTGAAGCTTTCTTT. The V call is TRBV5-1, the J call TRBJ1-1; a possible D gene is TRBD1 (6 bases). In germline, CDR1 is SGHRS, CDR2 YFSETQ. V lost 4 bases, J lost 0 bases, and 16 bases lay in between. The CDR3 has 16 residues. Looking up the rest from reference TRBV5-1 and TRBJ1-1 gives the full variable domain: KAGVTQTPRYLIKTRGQQVTLSCSPISGHRSVSWYQQTPGQGLQFLFEYFSETQRNKGNFPGRFSGRQFSNSRSEMNVSTLELGDSALYLCASSAGAGPMNTEAFFGQGTRLTVV.

This chain joins TRBV19 and TRBJ1-6, with D possibly matching TRBD1 (6 bases). Trimming pared 5 bases from V and 7 bases from J, leaving 12 bases between. CDR3 size: 14 residues. The germline CDR1 and CDR2 sequences are LNHDA and SQIVND (reference sequence). Here the CDR3 reads CASSPRGENSPLHF. In DNA form, the CDR3 reads TGTGCCAGTAGTCCCAGGGGTGAGAATTCACCCCTCCACTTT.

The chain couples TRBV4-3 to TRBJ1-3, with a weak D call TRBD1 (6 bases). The CDR3 contains 15 residues. V was clipped by 5 bases and J by 4 bases, with 15 bases between them. Germline CDR1 LGHNA, CDR2 YSLEER. As DNA, the CDR3 is TGCGCCAGCAGCTCGACAGGTTCGGGAGGAAACACCATATATTTT. Residues: CASSSTGSGGNTIYF.

This chain uses TRBV6-5 with TRBJ2-3; the D gene is possibly TRBD2 (6 bases). V lost 11 bases and J lost 2, with 11 bases in between. Germline lookup yields CDR1 MNHEY and CDR2 SVGAGI. This CDR3 has 12 amino acids. The CDR3 reads CACGGATDTQYF. CDR3 nucleotide sequence: TGTGCCTGCGGCGGGGCCACAGATACGCAGTATTTT.

CDR3 sequence reads: CASSTSAGTGGVEQYF. The CDR3 nucleotides read TGTGCCAGCAGCACATCGGCGGGGACAGGGGGGGTCGAGCAGTACTTC. This chain connects TRBV27 to TRBJ2-7; 11 bases agree with TRBD1. With 6 bases clipped from V and 6 bases from J, the junction kept 13 bases outside the gene matches. Germline lookup yields CDR1 MNHEY and CDR2 SMNVEV (reference sequence). This CDR3 comprises 16 residues.

The CDR3 is CASSHLGGYYGYTF. The CDR3 bases are TGTGCCAGTAGTCACCTCGGGGGGTACTATGGCTACACCTTC. The chain employs TRBV19 and TRBJ1-2; perhaps TRBD1 as D (5 bases). CDR1 is LNHDA and CDR2 is SQIVND in the germline V gene (reference sequence). This CDR3 comprises 14 residues. Trimming took off 5 bases at V and 3 bases at J, with 13 bases between the two ends.

The gene calls are TRBV5-1 and TRBJ1-2; TRBD1 might be the D (5 bases). Trimming removed 4 bases at V and 3 bases at J, with 19 bases between. Germline CDR1 reads SGHRS; CDR2 reads YFSETQ. This CDR3 has 16 amino acids. CDR3 nucleotide sequence: TGCGCCAGCAGCCGTACTAAGCTAGACAGCGACTATGGCTACACCTTC. Translated, it gives CASSRTKLDSDYGYTF.

V usage is TRBV7-3 and J usage is TRBJ2-7; 10 bases line up with TRBD2. V was pared by 5 bases and J by 5 bases, with 9 bases of the junction left unmatched. CDR3 length: 15 amino acids. CDR1 SGHTA and CDR2 FQGTGA come from the germline V gene. The CDR3, as DNA: TGTGCCAGCAGCCCCCAGAGCGGGGGGGCCGACGAGCAGTACTTC. As protein: CASSPQSGGADEQYF.

This sequence joins TRBV13 and TRBJ1-2; the D is unclear. The CDR3 contains 13 residues. Trimming stripped 4 bases from V and 0 bases from J, with 6 bases between. Germline V CDR1 and CDR2: PRHDT, FYEKMQ (reference sequence). Written as DNA, the CDR3 is TGTGCCAGCAGCTCGGGTGCTAACTATGGCTACACCTTC. The encoded protein is CASSSGANYGYTF.

The gene calls are TRBV2 and TRBJ2-3; 11 bases match TRBD1. The CDR3 runs 16 residues. Germline V gene data show CDR1 as SNHLY and CDR2 as FYNNEI. After removal of 5 bases from V and 3 bases from J, the junction contained 7 bases not matched to a gene. The CDR3 coding sequence is TGTGCCAGCAGTCACGGACAGGGGGCTTTTACAGATACGCAGTATTTT. Translated: CASSHGQGAFTDTQYF.

This clone appeared a single time. V is TRBV29-1 and J is TRBJ1-3; D is possibly TRBD1 (6 bases). Per the germline V gene, CDR1 is SQVTM and CDR2 is ANQGSEA. V was clipped by 0 bases and J by 4 bases, with 16 bases between them. This CDR3 is 16 amino acids long. CDR3 DNA: TGCAGCGTTGAAGAAATTAGAACAGGGTTGGGAAACACCATATATTTT. It encodes CSVEEIRTGLGNTIYF.

The chain couples TRBV5-4 to TRBJ2-5; 11 nucleotides match TRBD1. CDR3 length: 17 residues. Germline values: CDR1 SGHNT, CDR2 YYREEE (reference sequence). Germline trimming cut 1 base from V and 3 bases from J; bases unmatched to any gene: 8. Here the CDR3 reads CASSLIGQGAVKETQYF. In DNA, the CDR3 is TGTGCCAGCAGCTTGATCGGACAGGGGGCCGTGAAAGAGACCCAGTACTTC. Complete variable domain (other parts from reference TRBV5-4 and TRBJ2-5): ETGVTQSPTHLIKTRGQQVTLRCSSQSGHNTVSWYQQALGQGPQFIFQYYREEENGRGNFPPRFSGLQFPNYSSELNVNALELDDSALYLCASSLIGQGAVKETQYFGPGTRLLVL.

V and J are TRBV11-3 and TRBJ2-5; 9 bases align to TRBD2. V was clipped by 1 base and J by 6 bases; unmatched bases: 12. The germline CDR1 and CDR2 sequences are SGHNT and YENEEA. The CDR3 has 17 amino acids. CDR3 sequence: CASSLGGLAGTRKTQYF. The CDR3 DNA reads as TGTGCCAGCAGCTTAGGGGGGCTAGCGGGAACTAGAAAGACCCAGTACTTC.

This rearrangement joins TRBV3-1 (or the pseudogene TRBV3-2) to TRBJ1-6; tentatively, D is TRBD1 (5 bases). This CDR3 region has 13 residues. CDR1 LGHDT and CDR2 YNNKEL come from the germline V gene (reference sequence). Trimming shortened V by 4 bases and J by 11 bases, and 12 bases separated the two germline ends. CDR3 sequence reads: CASSPRGGAPLHF. In DNA, the CDR3 is TGTGCCAGCAGCCCCCGGGGGGGGGCACCCCTCCACTTT.

With respect to this clone: This sample also contains other DNA sequences that code for the same CDR3. This chain uses TRBV9 with TRBJ1-4; D is undetermined. Trimming removed 2 bases from V and 2 bases from J, with 7 bases in between. This CDR3 contains 14 residues. The germline V gene encodes CDR1 SGDLS and CDR2 YYNGEE. CDR3: CASSVAATNEKLFF. DNA of the CDR3: TGTGCCAGCAGCGTTGCGGCGACTAATGAAAAACTGTTTTTT.

The chain is built from TRBV29-1 and TRBJ2-1; maybe TRBD1 (6 bases). V was trimmed by 4 bases and J by 0 bases, leaving 16 bases between them. Germline V CDR1 and CDR2: SQVTM, ANQGSEA. CDR3 length: 16 residues. The CDR3 loop reads CSVGKGTGPSYNEQFF. DNA of the CDR3: TGCAGCGTTGGGAAGGGTACAGGGCCCTCCTACAATGAGCAGTTCTTC.

This chain connects TRBV18 to TRBJ1-3, with D uncertain. The CDR3 totals 16 residues. Trimming pared 3 bases from V and 0 bases from J, leaving 12 bases between. Germline CDR1 and CDR2: KGHSH and LQKENI. The CDR3 DNA sequence: TGTGCCAGCTCACCGACTCTTTCCCTCTCTGGAAACACCATATATTTT. Protein product: CASSPTLSLSGNTIYF.

The V gene is TRBV7-9, the J gene TRBJ1-3; 9 bases are shared with TRBD1. Germline V gene data show CDR1 as SEHNR and CDR2 as FQNEAQ (reference sequence). The CDR3 spans 19 residues. The V and J ends lost 6 bases and 0 bases, in that order; junction bases with no gene match: 15. CDR3 sequence reads: CASSRGQGVQSRSGNTIYF. As DNA, the CDR3 is TGTGCCAGCAGTCGGGGACAGGGTGTCCAATCTCGCTCTGGAAACACCATATATTTT.

This sequence joins TRBV6-6 and TRBJ2-3, with 16 bases lining up with TRBD2. V shed 5 bases, J shed 5 bases, and the junction held 16 bases outside the gene matches. The germline V gene has CDR1 MNHNY and CDR2 SVGAGI (reference sequence). The CDR3 is 20 amino acids. As DNA, the CDR3 is TGTGCCAGCAGTCAACGGGGACTAGCGGGGGGGTCCCCTTACCTAGATACGCAGTATTTT. Translation gives CASSQRGLAGGSPYLDTQYF.